This T cell receptor (beta chain) emerged from a study of blood T cell repertoires in COVID-19. Study as a whole: The origin of the acute and convalescent COVID-19 samples was the United States, Italy and Spain.

Some clones are missing from TCRdb's copy, which holds only in-frame ones; the method was immunoSEQ multiplex PCR. Among roughly 62,000 clones listed, 78% were seen once. V trimming: 2 bases; J trimming: 10 bases; junction bases outside the gene matches: 8. The CDR3 totals 14 residues. Germline V gene lookup returns CDR1 LNHDA and CDR2 SQIVND (reference sequence). The TCR sequence derives from a human donor in a cohort sampled during active COVID-19. The sample was peripheral blood. The chain is built from TRBV19 and TRBJ2-1; TRBD1 matches at 7 bases. The CDR3 DNA reads as TGTGCCAGTAGTATAAACAGGGGTGGCAACGAGCAGTTCTTC. This translates into CASSINRGGNEQFF.